The T cell receptor beta chain described here comes from a study of CD8 T cells in ankylosing spondylitis. There are many counts of this clonotype. Its target is not known. Study-wide findings and caveats: Some of these motif variants have turned up before, in reports on reactive arthritis synovial fluid and blood. Clones linked to disease were reported to show significant enrichment in matched ankylosing spondylitis synovial fluid.

From the 5' RACE reads, TCRdb called clonotypes with MiXCR, one entry per CDR3 protein. The sample holds around 230,000 distinct CDR3 sequences; roughly 8.6% are singletons and the top ten take approximately 6.2%. The source material was blood, either unsorted or a sorted T cell fraction (not recorded which). This TCR derives from a male donor with ankylosing spondylitis or in good health (not recorded which).

The CDR3 coding sequence is TGCGCCAGCAGCTTTTGGGACAGCAACAATGAGCAGTTCTTC. It encodes CASSFWDSNNEQFF. V is TRBV5-1 and J is TRBJ2-1, with TRBD1 identical over 7 bases. The CDR3 is 14 residues long. CDR1 and CDR2 (germline): SGHRS, YFSETQ. Trimming removed 2 bases from V and 5 bases from J; junction bases left unmatched: 4.